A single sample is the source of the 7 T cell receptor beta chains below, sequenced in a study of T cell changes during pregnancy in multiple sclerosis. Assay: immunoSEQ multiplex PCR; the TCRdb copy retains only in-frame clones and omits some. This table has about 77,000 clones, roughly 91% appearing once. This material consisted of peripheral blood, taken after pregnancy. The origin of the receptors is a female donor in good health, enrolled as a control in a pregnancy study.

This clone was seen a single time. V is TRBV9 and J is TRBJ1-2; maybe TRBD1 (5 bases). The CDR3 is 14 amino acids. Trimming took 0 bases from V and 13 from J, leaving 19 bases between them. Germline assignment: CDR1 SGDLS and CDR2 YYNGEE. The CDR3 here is CASSVGTIGATPTF. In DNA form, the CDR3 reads TGTGCCAGCAGCGTAGGGACTATAGGGGCTACTCCCACCTTC.

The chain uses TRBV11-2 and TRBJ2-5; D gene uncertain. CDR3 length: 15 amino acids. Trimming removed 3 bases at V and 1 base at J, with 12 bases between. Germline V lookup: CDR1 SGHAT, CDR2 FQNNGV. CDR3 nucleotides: TGTGCCAGCAGCTTCGACACGGCACCCCAAGAGACCCAGTACTTC. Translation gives CASSFDTAPQETQYF.

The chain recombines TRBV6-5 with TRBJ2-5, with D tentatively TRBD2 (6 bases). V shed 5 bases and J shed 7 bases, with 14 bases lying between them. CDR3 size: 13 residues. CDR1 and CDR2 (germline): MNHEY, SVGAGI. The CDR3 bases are TGTGCCAGCAGTACGGGACTCTCCGGGACCCAGTACTTC. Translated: CASSTGLSGTQYF.

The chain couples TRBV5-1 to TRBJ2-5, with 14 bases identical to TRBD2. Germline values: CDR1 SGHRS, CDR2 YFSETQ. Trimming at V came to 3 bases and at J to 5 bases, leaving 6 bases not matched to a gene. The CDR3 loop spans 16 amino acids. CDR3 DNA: TGCGCCAGCAGCTCCCGACTAGCGGGGGGGTTGGAGACCCAGTACTTC. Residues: CASSSRLAGGLETQYF. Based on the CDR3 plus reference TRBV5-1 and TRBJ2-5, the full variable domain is KAGVTQTPRYLIKTRGQQVTLSCSPISGHRSVSWYQQTPGQGLQFLFEYFSETQRNKGNFPGRFSGRQFSNSRSEMNVSTLELGDSALYLCASSSRLAGGLETQYFGPGTRLLVL.

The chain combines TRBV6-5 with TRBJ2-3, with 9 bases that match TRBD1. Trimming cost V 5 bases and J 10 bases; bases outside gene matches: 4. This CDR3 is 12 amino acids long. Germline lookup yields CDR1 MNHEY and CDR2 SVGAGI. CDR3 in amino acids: CASSQRTGAQYF. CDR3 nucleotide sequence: TGTGCCAGCAGTCAACGGACAGGGGCGCAGTATTTT.

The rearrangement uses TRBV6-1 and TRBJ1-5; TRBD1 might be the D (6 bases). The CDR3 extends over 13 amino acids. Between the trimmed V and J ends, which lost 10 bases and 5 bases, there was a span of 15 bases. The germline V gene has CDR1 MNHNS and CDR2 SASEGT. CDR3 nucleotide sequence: TGTGCCACCCGGCAGGGGAGTTATCAGCCCCAGCATTTT. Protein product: CATRQGSYQPQHF.

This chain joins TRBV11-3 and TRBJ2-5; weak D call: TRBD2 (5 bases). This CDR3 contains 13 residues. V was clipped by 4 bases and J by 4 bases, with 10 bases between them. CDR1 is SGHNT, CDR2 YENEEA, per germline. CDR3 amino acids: CASSSSRVETQYF. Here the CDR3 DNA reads TGTGCCAGCAGCTCTAGCCGGGTAGAGACCCAGTACTTC.